Listed below are T cell receptor beta chains from one sample, sequenced in a study of shared clonotypes between healthy human individuals. Sequencing used immunoSEQ multiplex PCR; TCRdb keeps in-frame clones, though not all of them. The data contain roughly 2,300,000 clones, approximately 90% of them singletons. The sequenced sample consisted of naive CD4+ T cells from PBMCs. These receptors were obtained from a man aged 18 to 29 in good health. Some clones in this sample may be carry-over from other donors' samples. Both conserved end residues are part of each CDR3. A D gene is named only where the DNA matches it firmly.

>TRBD2|TRBV19
CASSLEGLAGEGEQFF
>-|TRBV11-2
CASSFVGAEQFF
>-|TRBV6-5
CASSRRAEQETQYF
>-|TRBV7-8
CASSLFSQGKGRGPTGNTIYF
>TRBD1|TRBV6-5
CASSNRGEHQPQHF
>-|TRBV6-6
CASSYRDPGGYTF
>-|TRBV7-8
CASSLVGGHNNEKLFF
>-|TRBV14
CASSQSSPAYNEQFF
>TRBD2|TRBV5-1
CASSTGTSGSNEQFF
>-|TRBV7-9
CASSPREGGRNTEAFF
>TRBD1|TRBV5-1
CASMRATGNYGYTF
>-|TRBV7-8
CASSLDAGQLYGYTF
>-|TRBV6-1
CASGFTGAGNTIYF
>TRBD1|TRBV7-2
CASSSDRGRIGNEQFF
>-|TRBV28
CASSLPGTESYEQYF
>-|TRBV28
CASNPSGSGPHEQYF
>TRBD1|TRBV30
CAWAQGFGQPQHF
>-|TRBV7-3
CASSLRREETQYF
>-|TRBV5-1
CASSLFGNQPQHF
>-|TRBV5-4
CASSLEGVYEQYF
>TRBD1|TRBV27
CASSPSTGTGETQYF
>-|TRBV18
CASSPPGTGTYGYTF
>-|TRBV29-1
CSVATFAGTGSYEQYF
>-|TRBV29-1
CSAKGPNTEAFF
>TRBD1|TRBV19
CASSRTGSSLLSGNTIYF
>-|TRBV27
CASSLGRVGLGNEQFF
>TRBD1|TRBV28
CASSSHRGGYGYTF
>-|TRBV7-3
CASSLKHGGNEQFF
>-|TRBV6-1
CASSEMKGGYTF
>TRBD2|TRBV6-5
CASSSTGGRITDTQYF
>-|TRBV2
CASMGQGVGGYTF
>-|TRBV5-1
CASSPAQATAYEQYF